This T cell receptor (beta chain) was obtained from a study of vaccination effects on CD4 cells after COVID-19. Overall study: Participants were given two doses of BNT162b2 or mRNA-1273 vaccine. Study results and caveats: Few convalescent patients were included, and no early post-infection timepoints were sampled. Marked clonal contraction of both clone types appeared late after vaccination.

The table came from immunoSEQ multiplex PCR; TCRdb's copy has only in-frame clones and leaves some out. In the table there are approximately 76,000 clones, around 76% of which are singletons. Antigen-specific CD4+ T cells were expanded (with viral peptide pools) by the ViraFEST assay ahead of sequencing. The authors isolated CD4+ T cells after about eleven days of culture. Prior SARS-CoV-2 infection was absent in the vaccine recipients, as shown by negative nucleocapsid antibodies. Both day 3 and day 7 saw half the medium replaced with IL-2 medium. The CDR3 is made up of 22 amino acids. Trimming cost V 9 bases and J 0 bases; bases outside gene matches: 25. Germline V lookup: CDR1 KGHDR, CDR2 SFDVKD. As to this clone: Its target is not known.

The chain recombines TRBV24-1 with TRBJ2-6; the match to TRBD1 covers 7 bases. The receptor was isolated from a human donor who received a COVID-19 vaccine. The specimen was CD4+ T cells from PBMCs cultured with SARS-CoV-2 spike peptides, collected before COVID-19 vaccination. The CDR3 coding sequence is TGTGCCACCTCGACCACCCACTGGGACAGCCCTTTAAAGGCCTCTGGGGCCAACGTCCTGACTTTC. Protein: CATSTTHWDSPLKASGANVLTF.